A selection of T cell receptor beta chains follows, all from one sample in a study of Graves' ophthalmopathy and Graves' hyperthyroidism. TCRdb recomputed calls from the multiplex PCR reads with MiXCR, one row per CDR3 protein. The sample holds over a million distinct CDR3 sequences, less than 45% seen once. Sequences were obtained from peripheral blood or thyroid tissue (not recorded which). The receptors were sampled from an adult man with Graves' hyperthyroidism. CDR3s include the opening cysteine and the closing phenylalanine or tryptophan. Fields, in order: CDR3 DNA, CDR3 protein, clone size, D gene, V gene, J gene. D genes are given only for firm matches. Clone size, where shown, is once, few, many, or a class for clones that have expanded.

TGTGCCAGCAACCCACGGGACGGAGGGGAGACCCAGTACTTC	CASNPRDGGETQYF	-	-	TRBV6-1	TRBJ2-5
TGTGCCAGCAGGACAGATCCAGATACGCAGTATTTT	CASRTDPDTQYF	many	-	TRBV25-1	TRBJ2-3
TGCAGCAAACCGGGACTAGCTATCGAGACCCAGTACTTC	CSKPGLAIETQYF	-	TRBD2	TRBV29-1	TRBJ2-5
TGTGCCAGCAGCTGGTTGGGGGGCAACGAGCAGTACTTC	CASSWLGGNEQYF	once	-	TRBV5-1	TRBJ2-7
TGTGCCAGCAGGGCCGACAGGGCGAGCTCCTACGAGCAGTACTTC	CASRADRASSYEQYF	few	TRBD1	TRBV2	TRBJ2-7
TGTGCCAGCGGCTACCCGGGACGCATGAACTATGGCTACACCTTC	CASGYPGRMNYGYTF	many	-	TRBV7-8	TRBJ1-2
TGTGCCAGCAGCTTGAGACCGAGCTCCTACGAGCAGTACTTC	CASSLRPSSYEQYF	many	-	TRBV5-8	TRBJ2-7
TGTGCCAGCAGGCTCGTTGCAGCCGAAAACACTGAAGCTTTCTTT	CASRLVAAENTEAFF	-	-	TRBV4-2	TRBJ1-1
TGTGCCAGCAGGTCTGGGACAAACTATGGCTACACCTTC	CASRSGTNYGYTF	-	-	TRBV7-8	TRBJ1-2
TGCGCCAGCAGCTCGGATCAGGATAATCTGTTTTTT	CASSSDQDNLFF	many	-	TRBV5-1	TRBJ1-4
TGTGCCAGCAGAACTACAATGAACACTGAAGCTTTCTTT	CASRTTMNTEAFF	-	-	TRBV6-6	TRBJ1-1
TGTGCCAGCAGTTACTCGTCCCCAGGGTACTACGAGCAGTACTTC	CASSYSSPGYYEQYF	-	-	TRBV6-5	TRBJ2-7
TGCAGTGCTAGGCCGACAGGATCTGGAAACACTGAAGCTTTCTTT	CSARPTGSGNTEAFF	-	-	TRBV20-1	TRBJ1-1
TGTGCCAGCAGCCCCACCGGGAGTATTACTGAAGCTTTCTTT	CASSPTGSITEAFF	-	-	TRBV10-3	TRBJ1-1
TGCAGTGCGCCCCCGGGCAGGGGAGGCCATCAGCCCCAGCATTTT	CSAPPGRGGHQPQHF	few	-	TRBV20-1	TRBJ1-5
TGTGCCAGCAGTTACTCACCCGGAGTGGCCCCGAACACCGGGGAGCTGTTTTTT	CASSYSPGVAPNTGELFF	few	-	TRBV6-6	TRBJ2-2
TGCAGTCTACAGGGGCATTCCGGTTCACCCCTCCACTTT	CSLQGHSGSPLHF	-	TRBD1	TRBV20-1	TRBJ1-6
TGTGCCAGCAGACACGGGACAGGTGAAAAACTGTTTTTT	CASRHGTGEKLFF	-	TRBD1	TRBV6-2/TRBV6-3	TRBJ1-4
TGTGCCAGCAGTCGGAGGGACCCCCAAGAGACCCAGTACTTC	CASSRRDPQETQYF	few	-	TRBV5-8	TRBJ2-5
TGTGCCATCAGTGAGGGTCCAGTTAAGAACTATGGCTACACCTTC	CAISEGPVKNYGYTF	-	-	TRBV10-3	TRBJ1-2
TGTGCCAGCTCCCCTGGGCGTATCGGGGGTCAGCCCCAGCATTTT	CASSPGRIGGQPQHF	few	-	TRBV6-2/TRBV6-3	TRBJ1-5
TGTGCCAGCAGCCGGACCGGGACCGGTCTGTCACCCCTCCACTTT	CASSRTGTGLSPLHF	many	-	TRBV11-2	TRBJ1-6
TGTGCCAGCAGCTTAAAAGGTACCAGTGAAGCTTTCTTT	CASSLKGTSEAFF	many	-	TRBV7-8	TRBJ1-1
TGTGCCAGCTCACCAATGGGACAGTCCTACGAGCAGTACTTC	CASSPMGQSYEQYF	-	TRBD1	TRBV18	TRBJ2-7
TGCAGTGCTAGCCCGGGACAGGGGTTTCAGCCCCAGCATTTT	CSASPGQGFQPQHF	-	TRBD1	TRBV20-1	TRBJ1-5
TGTGCCACCAGCAGGCCACTAGCCTCAGTTTATGAGCAGTTCTTC	CATSRPLASVYEQFF	-	-	TRBV15	TRBJ2-1
TGTGCCAGCAGTTACTCGGCAGAAGTTAACTATGGCTACACCTTC	CASSYSAEVNYGYTF	many	-	TRBV6-5	TRBJ1-2
TGCGCCAGCAGCCTGGGACTAGCGGGAAGGAGGGAGACCCAGTACTTC	CASSLGLAGRRETQYF	-	TRBD2	TRBV5-1	TRBJ2-5
TGTGCCACCGGGGGAAACACAGGAGAGCAGTACTTC	CATGGNTGEQYF	-	-	TRBV10-3	TRBJ2-7
TGTGCCAGCAGCGGCAGTACAGGGGTCGGCGAGCAGTACTTC	CASSGSTGVGEQYF	few	TRBD1	TRBV7-2	TRBJ2-7
TGTGCCAGCAGTCCCCGGCTAGCGTACGACGCTTTATACGAGCAGTACTTC	CASSPRLAYDALYEQYF	-	-	TRBV2	TRBJ2-7